This T cell receptor (beta chain) comes out of a study of technical replicates of blood from a handful of donors. CDR1 is LNHDA and CDR2 is SQIVND in the germline V gene (reference sequence). This CDR3 spans 14 amino acids. The V segment lost 1 base and the J segment 8 bases; nucleotides outside the gene matches: 4. Method: immunoSEQ multiplex PCR; TCRdb's copy keeps in-frame clones and lacks some. The sample lists around 81,000 clones, under 97% seen once, with 0.36% in the top ten. The J gene is TRBJ2-1, the V gene TRBV19, with 8 bases identical to TRBD2. The source of this sequence is a human donor in good health. Material for sequencing was T cells isolated from PBMCs. The CDR3 loop is CASSIAYGGDEQFF. CDR3 nucleotides: TGTGCCAGTAGTATAGCGTACGGGGGGGATGAGCAGTTCTTC.